These 5 T cell receptor beta chains were sequenced from one sample in a study of shared clonotypes between healthy human individuals. Libraries were prepared by immunoSEQ multiplex PCR; TCRdb keeps only in-frame clonotypes and omits some of them. The sample yields about 600,000 clones, approximately 97% seen once. Input material: naive CD4+ T cells sorted from blood. Subset denoted: CD45RA+ positively selected. These TCRs come from a woman in her twenties or thirties in good health.

The chain employs TRBV5-1 and TRBJ2-7; tentatively, D is TRBD1 (5 bases). V dropped 3 bases and J dropped 7 bases, with 14 bases sitting between them. The CDR3 consists of 13 residues. From germline, CDR1 is SGHRS and CDR2 YFSETQ. The CDR3 region is CASSSGQIGEQYF. In DNA, the CDR3 is TGCGCCAGCAGCTCCGGACAAATCGGAGAGCAGTACTTC.

The gene calls are TRBV5-1 and TRBJ1-1; TRBD1 might be the D (6 bases). This CDR3 has 14 residues. Germline V gene sequence: CDR1 SGHRS, CDR2 YFSETQ. Trimming took 4 bases from V and 1 from J, leaving 11 bases between them. Here the CDR3 DNA reads TGCGCCAGCAGCATGTGGACAGCGAACACTGAAGCTTTCTTT. Protein: CASSMWTANTEAFF.

The chain carries TRBV11-2 and TRBJ1-1; TRBD1 is a possible D gene (5 bases). This CDR3 has 15 amino acids. The V gene's germline CDR1 is SGHAT and CDR2 FQNNGV. Trimming stripped 3 bases from V and 4 bases from J, with 15 bases between. CDR3 residues: CASSLTPLRGTEAFF. CDR3 DNA: TGTGCCAGCAGCTTGACCCCTCTGAGGGGCACTGAAGCTTTCTTT.

The rearrangement uses TRBV29-1 and TRBJ2-1; TRBD1 aligns across 9 bases. The CDR3 consists of 15 residues. Germline V gene sequence: CDR1 SQVTM, CDR2 ANQGSEA. Trimming at V came to 1 base and at J to 7 bases, leaving 8 bases not matched to a gene. The DNA of the CDR3 is TGCAGCGTTGAAGCGCCGGGACAGGGTTTTAATGAGCAGTTCTTC. The encoded protein is CSVEAPGQGFNEQFF.

The V and J genes are TRBV28 and TRBJ1-1; possibly TRBD1 for D (5 bases). The V end was cut by 6 bases, the J end by 6 bases, with 20 bases between. The CDR3 loop spans 15 amino acids. The V gene's germline CDR1 is MDHEN and CDR2 SYDVKM. The CDR3 region has the DNA TGTGCCAGCAGACCCCCGGGACGACCAACAGCTGAAGCTTTCTTT. Translated: CASRPPGRPTAEAFF.